The clone carrying this T cell receptor (beta chain) was observed at least ten times. The antigen remains undetermined. These data originate in a study of early T cells in non-severe SARS-CoV-2 infection. The overall study: Chains were unpaired, as sequencing was done on bulk RNA from unsorted whole blood. Regarding the study as a whole: Anti-spike CD8 specificities were favored by VDJdb matching, whose results missed private and CD4 specificities.

Unique molecular identifiers (one per individual cDNA molecule) were attached. Using its own MiXCR run on the 5' RACE reads, TCRdb lists one record per CDR3 protein. Found here are about 63,000 distinct CDR3 sequences, 10% to 15% of them singletons; the top ten hold about 4.7%. Sequencing input: whole blood. This receptor was obtained from an adult who was a healthcare worker with PCR-confirmed SARS-CoV-2 infection or an uninfected control (not recorded which).

This CDR3 reads CASAGEGTTEAFF. The CDR3 DNA follows: TGTGCCAGCGCGGGAGAGGGGACCACTGAAGCTTTCTTT. This chain links TRBV18 with TRBJ1-1; D is perhaps TRBD1 (5 bases). V dropped 8 bases and J dropped 4 bases, with 14 bases sitting between them. CDR3 length: 13 amino acids. Per germline, CDR1 KGHSH and CDR2 LQKENI.